This is a list of T cell receptor beta chains from one sample in a study of blood T cell repertoires in COVID-19. The table came from immunoSEQ multiplex PCR; TCRdb's copy has only in-frame clones and leaves some out. The table shows about 210,000 clones, with more than 75% occurring only once. The sequenced sample consisted of peripheral blood. The receptors originated from a middle-aged woman with acute or convalescent COVID-19. Each CDR3 is given with its conserved first and last residue. A D gene is named only where the DNA matches it firmly. Only some rows state a clone size, as once, few, many or a class for expanded clones.

NA,TRBV7-9,TRBJ2-7,NA,TGTGCCAGCAGCTTCTCACAGGGTGGCTACGAGCAGTACTTC,CASSFSQGGYEQYF
NA,TRBV30,TRBJ1-6,NA,TGTGCCTGGAGATCGACGGCAGGGAATTCACCCCTCCACTTT,CAWRSTAGNSPLHF
NA,TRBV5-1,TRBJ2-4,NA,TGCGCCAGCAGCTCGCTCGGCGTTTGGGGAGAGGTGGCCAAAAACATTCAGTACTTC,CASSSLGVWGEVAKNIQYF
NA,TRBV2,TRBJ2-3,NA,TGTGCCAGCAGGGCACTAGCTAGTAGCACAGATACGCAGTATTTT,CASRALASSTDTQYF
NA,TRBV5-4,TRBJ2-5,TRBD2,TGTGCCAGCAGCTTGGGGGCGGGAGGGGCCCCAAAAGAGACCCAGTACTTC,CASSLGAGGAPKETQYF
NA,TRBV20-1,TRBJ1-3,NA,TGCAGTGCCACCAGAGGAAACACCATATATTTT,CSATRGNTIYF
NA,TRBV19,TRBJ2-2,TRBD1,TGTGCCAGTATTTCCGGACAGGGCTTGACCGGGGAGCTGTTTTTT,CASISGQGLTGELFF
NA,TRBV2,TRBJ1-5,NA,TGTGCCAGCAACAGGGCGAGGAATCAGCCCCAGCATTTT,CASNRARNQPQHF
NA,TRBV19,TRBJ2-7,TRBD1,TGTGCCAGTAGTCAGACAGGGGCGCCCCACGAGCAGTACTTC,CASSQTGAPHEQYF
NA,TRBV5-6,TRBJ2-3,NA,TGTGCCAGCAGCTCCCTACCCCTGTTGACAGATACGCAGTATTTT,CASSSLPLLTDTQYF
NA,TRBV6-1,TRBJ1-1,NA,TGTGCCAGCAGTGCCGGGGCGGGGTTGTTAGGCACTGAAGCTTTCTTT,CASSAGAGLLGTEAFF
NA,TRBV18,TRBJ2-7,TRBD2,TGTGCCAGCTCACCCCGGGGGGAGGCCGAGCAGTACTTC,CASSPRGEAEQYF
once,TRBV27,TRBJ1-1,TRBD1,TGTGCCAGCAGTTTATACCCCGGACAGGGTTTGAACACTGAAGCTTTCTTT,CASSLYPGQGLNTEAFF
NA,TRBV5-4,TRBJ2-7,TRBD1,TGTGCCAGCAGCTTCTCCGACAGGGGCGGACCCTACGAGCAGTACTTC,CASSFSDRGGPYEQYF
NA,TRBV7-9,TRBJ1-2,TRBD1,TGTGCCAGCAGCCTGGGACAGGGGGTAACTAGCTACACCTTC,CASSLGQGVTSYTF
NA,TRBV6-4,TRBJ1-6,TRBD1,TGTGCCAGCAGCCTAGACAGGGGAGAACGCTCACCCCTCCACTTT,CASSLDRGERSPLHF
NA,TRBV30,TRBJ1-5,TRBD1,TGTGCCTGGGGTCAGAATTCGGGACAGGGGATGAATCAGCCCCAGCATTTT,CAWGQNSGQGMNQPQHF
NA,TRBV6-2/TRBV6-3,TRBJ2-3,TRBD2,TGTGCCAGCAGTTCGCCAGCGGGAAGCACAGATACGCAGTATTTT,CASSSPAGSTDTQYF
once,TRBV11-3,TRBJ2-3,NA,TGTGCCAGCAGCCCAGGCGCTAGCACAGATACGCAGTATTTT,CASSPGASTDTQYF
NA,TRBV10-3,TRBJ2-3,NA,TGTGCCATCAGTCCTCCCGGGGGTGGCACAGATACGCAGTATTTT,CAISPPGGGTDTQYF
NA,TRBV7-9,TRBJ2-7,NA,TGTGCCAGCAGCCTTACAGGGCCCGAGCAGTACTTC,CASSLTGPEQYF
few,TRBV7-9,TRBJ2-3,TRBD1,TGTGCCAGCAGCTCCCGGACAGGGCCCGATACGCAGTATTTT,CASSSRTGPDTQYF
NA,TRBV7-2,TRBJ2-3,TRBD2,TGTGCCAGCTCCCTCCGACGAGGACTAGCGGGGATGGCAGATACGCAGTATTTT,CASSLRRGLAGMADTQYF
few,TRBV11-2,TRBJ2-3,TRBD1,TGTGCCAGCAGCTTGGGGGGGACAGGGACGGGCACAGATACGCAGTATTTT,CASSLGGTGTGTDTQYF
few,TRBV12-5,TRBJ2-2,TRBD2,TGTGCTAGTGGACTCGGGACTAGCGGGAGACGACTGGGCGGGGAGCTGTTTTTT,CASGLGTSGRRLGGELFF
NA,TRBV5-1,TRBJ1-1,NA,TGCGCCAGCAGGCTGACAGGGAACACTGAAGCTTTCTTT,CASRLTGNTEAFF
NA,TRBV30,TRBJ1-2,NA,TGTGCCTGGAGTGCAGATCTCTATGGCTACACCTTC,CAWSADLYGYTF
NA,TRBV11-2,TRBJ2-1,NA,TGTGCCAGCAGCCTAGGACAGCACAATGAGCAGTTCTTC,CASSLGQHNEQFF
NA,TRBV24-1,TRBJ2-3,TRBD1,TGTGCCACCAGTGATAGGCGGGACAGGGTCCCAGATACGCAGTATTTT,CATSDRRDRVPDTQYF
NA,TRBV9,TRBJ2-7,TRBD2,TGTGCCAGCAGCGAGGGAACCGGGACTAGCGGGGGGGCTCACGAGCAGTACTTC,CASSEGTGTSGGAHEQYF
NA,TRBV29-1,TRBJ2-3,TRBD2,TGCAGCGTTGGAGGAGCGGGGTATACGCAGTATTTT,CSVGGAGYTQYF
NA,TRBV6-1,TRBJ2-1,NA,TGTGCCAGCAGTGAATTGTGGGGGGGCCGAAGTGAGCAGTTCTTC,CASSELWGGRSEQFF
NA,TRBV2,TRBJ2-1,TRBD2,TGTGCCAGCACGGAGCGCGGGGGTTACAATGAGCAGTTCTTC,CASTERGGYNEQFF
NA,TRBV24-1,TRBJ2-3,NA,TGTGCCACCAGTGGGGGGGCAGATACGCAGTATTTT,CATSGGADTQYF
few,TRBV21-1,TRBJ2-3,NA,TGTGCCAGCAGCATTAAGCATCCGACAGATACGCAGTATTTT,CASSIKHPTDTQYF
once,TRBV24-1,TRBJ1-4,NA,TGTGCCACCAGTGTCCCTGACAATGACAGACCAACTAATGAAAAACTGTTTTTT,CATSVPDNDRPTNEKLFF
NA,TRBV19,TRBJ2-1,TRBD2,TGTGCCAGTATAGGACTAGCGGGGCGCTACAATGAGCAGTTCTTC,CASIGLAGRYNEQFF
NA,TRBV25-1,TRBJ1-1,NA,TGTGCCAGCAGTGAACGAGGAGGGCGGAAAGCTTTCTTT,CASSERGGRKAFF
NA,TRBV14,TRBJ2-2,TRBD1,TGTGCCAGCAGCCAAGATTACAGGGGGCAAGGGATCGGGGAGCTGTTTTTT,CASSQDYRGQGIGELFF
NA,TRBV3-1/TRBV3-2,TRBJ1-2,TRBD1,TGTGCCAGCAGCCAAGGAGACAGGGGAGGTGGCTACACCTTC,CASSQGDRGGGYTF
NA,TRBV4-1,TRBJ1-1,TRBD1,TGCGCCAGCAGCCAAGGGTCCCAGGGGGCGAGGACTGAAGCTTTCTTT,CASSQGSQGARTEAFF